This TCR beta chain was recorded in a study of shared clonotypes between healthy human individuals. The CDR3 spans 17 residues. CDR1 SEHNR and CDR2 FQNEAQ come from the germline V gene (reference sequence). V was clipped by 5 bases and J by 3 bases; unmatched bases: 10. To note about this clone: Its target is unknown.

General study results and limits: The generation probabilities recorded for non-shared clonotypes fell below those of clonotypes shared by all four donors. Incompleteness in sorted-subset sequencing, despite large depth, was shown by rarefaction.

Sequencing was at deep level. Clones were read by immunoSEQ multiplex PCR, and TCRdb kept only the in-frame ones, dropping some. Of 850,000 to 1,100,000 clones in the sample, 70% to 85% were seen once. HIV-negative, healthy adults without recent acute infections or vaccinations were the donors. The J gene is TRBJ2-5, the V gene TRBV7-9; 12 bases map to TRBD1. This clonotype originated in a man between 18 and 35 years old in good health. Some clones in this sample may be carry-over from other donors' samples. The sequencing sample was made of memory CD4+ T cells from PBMCs. As for subset: CD45RA-negative fraction. CDR3 region: CASSQGGQGAKKETQYF. The DNA for the CDR3 is TGTGCCAGCAGCCAAGGGGGACAGGGGGCCAAAAAAGAGACCCAGTACTTC.